This T cell receptor beta chain emerged from a study of CD8 T cells in Susac syndrome. Germline V gives CDR1 PRHDT, CDR2 FYEKMQ (reference sequence). The CDR3 is 15 amino acids. The ends were cut back, 0 bases at V and 3 bases at J, with 11 bases in the middle. Roughly 0.45 to 1 ug RNA was reverse transcribed with random hexamers. Amplification of the TCR beta CDR3 was carried out by immunoSEQ multiplex PCR, which spanned a total of 54 Vbeta and 13 Jbeta segments. TCRdb ran MiXCR on the immunoSEQ multiplex PCR reads and lists one entry per CDR3 protein. The sample records about 150,000 distinct CDR3 sequences, nearly 97% being singletons.

This clonotype originated in a human donor with multiple sclerosis. Sequenced sample: CD8+ T cells from PBMCs. The chain has TRBV13 and TRBJ1-1, with a weak D call TRBD1 (5 bases). The CDR3 protein is CASSLGSDRDTEAFF. The CDR3 DNA is TGTGCCAGCAGCTTAGGCTCCGACAGAGACACTGAAGCTTTCTTT.